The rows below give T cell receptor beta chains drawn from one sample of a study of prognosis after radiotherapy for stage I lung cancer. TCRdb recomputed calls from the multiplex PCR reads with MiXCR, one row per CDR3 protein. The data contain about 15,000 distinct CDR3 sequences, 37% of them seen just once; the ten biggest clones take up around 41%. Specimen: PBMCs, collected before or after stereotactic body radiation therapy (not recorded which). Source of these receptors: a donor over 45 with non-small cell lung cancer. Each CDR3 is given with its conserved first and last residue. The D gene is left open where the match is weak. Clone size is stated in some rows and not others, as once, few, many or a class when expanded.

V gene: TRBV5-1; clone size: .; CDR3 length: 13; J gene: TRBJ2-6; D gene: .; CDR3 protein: CASSPSGANVLTF; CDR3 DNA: TGCGCCAGCAGTCCCTCTGGGGCCAACGTCCTGACTTTC
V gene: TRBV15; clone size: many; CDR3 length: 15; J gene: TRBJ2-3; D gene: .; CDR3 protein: CATREGATDTDTQYF; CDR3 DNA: TGTGCCACCAGAGAAGGAGCGACCGACACAGATACGCAGTATTTT
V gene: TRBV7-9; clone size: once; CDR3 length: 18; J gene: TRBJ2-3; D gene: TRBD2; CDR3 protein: CASSLGTSWGRITDTQYF; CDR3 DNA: TGTGCCAGCAGCCTGGGGACTAGCTGGGGCCGTATCACAGATACGCAGTATTTT
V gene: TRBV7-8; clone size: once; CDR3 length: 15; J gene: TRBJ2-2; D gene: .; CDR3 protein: CASSLAHGNTGKLFF; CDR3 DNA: TGTGCCAGCAGCTTAGCGCACGGAAACACAGGGAAGCTGTTTTTT
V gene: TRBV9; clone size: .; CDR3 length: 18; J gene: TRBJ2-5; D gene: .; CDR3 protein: CASSPMGSFAGPQETQYF; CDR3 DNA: TGTGCCAGCAGCCCTATGGGTTCGTTCGCGGGGCCCCAAGAGACCCAGTACTTC
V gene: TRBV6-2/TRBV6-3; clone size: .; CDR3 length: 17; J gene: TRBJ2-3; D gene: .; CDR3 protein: CNSSDDLDASSTDTQYF; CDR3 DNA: TGTAACAGCAGTGATGATTTGGACGCATCTAGCACAGATACGCAGTATTTT
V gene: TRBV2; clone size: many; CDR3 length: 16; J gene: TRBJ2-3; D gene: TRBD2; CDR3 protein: CASKKTSGGGSDTQYF; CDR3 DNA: TGTGCCAGCAAAAAGACTAGCGGGGGGGGGTCAGATACGCAGTATTTT
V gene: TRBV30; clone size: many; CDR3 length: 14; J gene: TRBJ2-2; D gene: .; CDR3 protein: CAWSLFTNTGELFF; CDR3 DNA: TGTGCCTGGAGTTTATTCACCAACACCGGGGAGCTGTTTTTT
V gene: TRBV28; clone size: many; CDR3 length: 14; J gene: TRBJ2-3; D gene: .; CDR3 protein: CASSFLAGTDTQYF; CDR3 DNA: TGTGCCAGCAGTTTTTTAGCGGGCACAGATACGCAGTATTTT
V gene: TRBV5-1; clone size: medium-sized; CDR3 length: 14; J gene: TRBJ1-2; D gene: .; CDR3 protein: CASSGGRRMHGYTF; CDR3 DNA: TGCGCCAGCAGCGGAGGTAGGAGGATGCATGGCTACACCTTC
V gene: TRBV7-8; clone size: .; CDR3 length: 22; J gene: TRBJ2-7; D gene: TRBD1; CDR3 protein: CARSGQGIISYEQYLRAYEQYF; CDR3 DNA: TGTGCCAGAAGCGGACAGGGAATTATCTCCTACGAGCAGTACTTACGGGCCTACGAGCAGTACTTC
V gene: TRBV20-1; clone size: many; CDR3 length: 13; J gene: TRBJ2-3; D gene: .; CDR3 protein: CSAGTASTDTQYF; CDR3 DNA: TGCAGTGCCGGGACGGCTAGCACAGATACGCAGTATTTT
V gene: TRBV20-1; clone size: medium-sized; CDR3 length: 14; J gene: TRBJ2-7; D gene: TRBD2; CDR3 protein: CSASPRGGDYEQYF; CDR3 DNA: TGCAGTGCTAGCCCTCGGGGAGGGGACTACGAGCAGTACTTC
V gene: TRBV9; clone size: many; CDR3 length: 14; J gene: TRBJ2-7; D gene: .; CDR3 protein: CASSVTASSYEQYF; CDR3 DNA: TGTGCCAGCAGCGTGACTGCGAGCTCCTACGAGCAGTACTTC
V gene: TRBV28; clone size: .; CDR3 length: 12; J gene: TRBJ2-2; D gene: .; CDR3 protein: CARRPGVGELFF; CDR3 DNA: TGTGCCAGAAGACCAGGAGTAGGGGAGCTGTTTTTT
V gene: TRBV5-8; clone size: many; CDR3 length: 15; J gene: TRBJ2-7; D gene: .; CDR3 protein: CASSLRRGGAYEQYF; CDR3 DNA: TGTGCCAGCAGCTTGAGGCGGGGCGGCGCCTACGAGCAGTACTTC
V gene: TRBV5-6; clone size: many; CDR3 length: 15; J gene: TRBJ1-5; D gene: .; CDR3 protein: CASSFRTGSNQPQHF; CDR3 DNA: TGTGCCAGCAGCTTCAGGACGGGGAGCAATCAGCCCCAGCATTTT
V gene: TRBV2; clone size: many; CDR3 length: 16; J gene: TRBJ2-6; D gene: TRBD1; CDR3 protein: CAGETGATSGANVLTF; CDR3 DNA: TGTGCCGGAGAGACAGGGGCAACATCTGGGGCCAACGTCCTGACTTTC
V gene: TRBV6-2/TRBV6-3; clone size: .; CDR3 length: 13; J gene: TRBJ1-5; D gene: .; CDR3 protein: CASRLNSNEPHHF; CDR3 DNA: TGTGCCAGCAGGTTAAATAGCAATGAGCCCCATCATTTT
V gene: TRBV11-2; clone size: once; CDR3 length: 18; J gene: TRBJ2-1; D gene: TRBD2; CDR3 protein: CTSSSGTSGSHSYNEHFF; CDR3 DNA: TGTACCAGCAGTTCCGGGACTAGCGGGAGTCACTCCTACAATGAGCATTTCTTC
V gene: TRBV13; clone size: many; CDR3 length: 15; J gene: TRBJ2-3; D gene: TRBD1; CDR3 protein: CASSLVTGETDTQYF; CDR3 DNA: TGTGCCAGCAGCCTCGTGACAGGGGAGACAGATACGCAGTATTTT
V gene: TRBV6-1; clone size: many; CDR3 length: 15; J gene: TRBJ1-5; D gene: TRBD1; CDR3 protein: CASSRTGMSNQPQHF; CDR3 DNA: TGTGCCAGCAGTAGGACAGGAATGAGCAATCAGCCCCAGCATTTT
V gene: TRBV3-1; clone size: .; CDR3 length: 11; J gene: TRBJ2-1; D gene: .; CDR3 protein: CASNQVCEQFF; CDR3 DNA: TGTGCCAGCAACCAAGTGTGTGAGCAGTTCTTC
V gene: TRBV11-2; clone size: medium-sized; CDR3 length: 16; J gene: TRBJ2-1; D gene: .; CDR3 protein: CASSPPGVEHFNEQFF; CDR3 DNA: TGTGCCAGCAGCCCCCCAGGGGTGGAACATTTCAATGAGCAGTTCTTC
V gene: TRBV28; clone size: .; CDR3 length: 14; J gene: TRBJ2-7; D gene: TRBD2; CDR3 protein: CASPGLAGAYEQYF; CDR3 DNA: TGTGCCAGTCCGGGTCTAGCGGGGGCCTACGAGCAGTACTTC
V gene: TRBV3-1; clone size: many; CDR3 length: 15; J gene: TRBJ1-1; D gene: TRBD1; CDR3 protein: CASSQGGQGAVEAFF; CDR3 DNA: TGTGCCAGCAGCCAAGGGGGACAGGGGGCCGTTGAAGCTTTCTTT
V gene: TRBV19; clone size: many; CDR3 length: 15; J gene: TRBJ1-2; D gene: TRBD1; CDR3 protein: CASSMHRGLDCGYTF; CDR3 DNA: TGTGCCAGTAGTATGCACAGGGGGCTGGACTGTGGCTACACCTTC